This T cell receptor beta chain is from a study of T cells in Graves' hyperthyroidism and ophthalmopathy. About this clonotype: Its matching antigen is unknown.

General study results and limits: Appearing also in blood were most of the thyroid clonotypes expanded above 0.001.

It was RNA transcripts that yielded the amplified TCR beta CDR3 regions. HTBI primers were employed in a first-round RT-PCR of the TCR CDR3. MiXCR was run by TCRdb on the multiplex PCR reads, yielding one entry per CDR3 protein. Seen here are around 180,000 distinct CDR3 sequences, 17% observed once, and the top ten hold roughly 28%. Sequenced input: blood. This clonotype was obtained from a woman aged 45-65 years with Graves' hyperthyroidism.

The CDR3 region has the DNA TGTGCCAGCAGTAGGATTTCGGGCTACACCTTC. It translates to CASSRISGYTF. The V call is TRBV12-3 or TRBV12-4, the J call TRBJ1-2; D is uncertain. V dropped 5 bases and J dropped 8 bases, with 9 bases sitting between them. CDR3 length: 11 amino acids.